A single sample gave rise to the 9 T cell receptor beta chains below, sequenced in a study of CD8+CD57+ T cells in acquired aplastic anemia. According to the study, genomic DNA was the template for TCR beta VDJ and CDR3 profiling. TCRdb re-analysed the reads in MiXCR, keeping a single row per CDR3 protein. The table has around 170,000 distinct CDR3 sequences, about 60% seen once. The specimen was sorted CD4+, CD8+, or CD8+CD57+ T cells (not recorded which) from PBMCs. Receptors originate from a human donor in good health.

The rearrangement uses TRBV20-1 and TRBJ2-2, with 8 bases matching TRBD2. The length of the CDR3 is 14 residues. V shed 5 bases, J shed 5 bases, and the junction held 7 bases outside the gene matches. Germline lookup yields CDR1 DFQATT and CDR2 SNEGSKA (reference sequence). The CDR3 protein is CSARRGVGTGELFF. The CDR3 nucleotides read TGCAGTGCTCGGCGGGGGGTGGGTACCGGGGAGCTGTTTTTT.

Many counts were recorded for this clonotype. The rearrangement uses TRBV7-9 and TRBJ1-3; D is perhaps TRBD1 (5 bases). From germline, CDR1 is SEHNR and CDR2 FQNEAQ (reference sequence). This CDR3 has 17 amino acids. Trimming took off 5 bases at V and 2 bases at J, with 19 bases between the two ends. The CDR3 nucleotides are TGTGCCAGCAGCCTTAAAGGGACGGCGGCCCCTGGAAACACCATATATTTT. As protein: CASSLKGTAAPGNTIYF.

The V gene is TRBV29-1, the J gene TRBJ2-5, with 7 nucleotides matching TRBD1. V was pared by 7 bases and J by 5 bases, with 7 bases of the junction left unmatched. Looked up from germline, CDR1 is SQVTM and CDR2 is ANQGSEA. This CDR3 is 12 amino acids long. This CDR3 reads CSARGNGETQYF. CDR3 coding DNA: TGCAGCGCCAGGGGGAATGGGGAGACCCAGTACTTC.

For the CDR3, the DNA is TGCAGTGCCGCGGACGAAGCGGGGGCCTTCCTACAAGAGACCCAGTACTTC. Protein sequence: CSAADEAGAFLQETQYF. The V and J genes are TRBV20-1 and TRBJ2-5, with TRBD2 matching over 8 bases. CDR1 is DFQATT, CDR2 SNEGSKA, per germline (reference sequence). The CDR3 has 17 residues. The V segment lost 6 bases and the J segment 2 bases; nucleotides outside the gene matches: 17.

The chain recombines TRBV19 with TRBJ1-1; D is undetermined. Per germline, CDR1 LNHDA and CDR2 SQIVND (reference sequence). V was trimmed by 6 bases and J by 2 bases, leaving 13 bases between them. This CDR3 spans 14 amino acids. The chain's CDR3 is CASRNSGVNTEAFF. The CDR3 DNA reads TGTGCCAGTAGGAACTCCGGTGTTAACACTGAAGCTTTCTTT.

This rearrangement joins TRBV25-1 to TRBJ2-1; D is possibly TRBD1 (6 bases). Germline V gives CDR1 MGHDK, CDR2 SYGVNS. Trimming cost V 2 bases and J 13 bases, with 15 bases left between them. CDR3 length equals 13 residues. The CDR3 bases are TGTGCCAGCAGTGAAGACGGGGCCAGGGGACAGTTCTTC. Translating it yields CASSEDGARGQFF. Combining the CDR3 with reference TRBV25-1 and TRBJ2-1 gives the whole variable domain EADIYQTPRYLVIGTGKKITLECSQTMGHDKMYWYQQDPGMELHLIHYSYGVNSTEKGDLSSESTVSRIRTEHFPLTLESARPSHTSQYLCASSEDGARGQFFGPGTRLTVL.

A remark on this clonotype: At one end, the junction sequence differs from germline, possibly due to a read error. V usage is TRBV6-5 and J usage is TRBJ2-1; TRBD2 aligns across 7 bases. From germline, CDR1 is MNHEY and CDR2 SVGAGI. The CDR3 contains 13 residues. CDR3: CASSYRDYKEQFF. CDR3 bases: TGTGCCAGCAGCTACCGGGACTACAAAGAGCAGTTCTTC.

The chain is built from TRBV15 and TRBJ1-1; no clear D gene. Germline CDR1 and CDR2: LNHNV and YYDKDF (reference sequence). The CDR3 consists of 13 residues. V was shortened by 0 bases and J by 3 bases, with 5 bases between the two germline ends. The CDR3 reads CATSRDKHTEAFF. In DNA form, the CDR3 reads TGTGCCACCAGCAGAGACAAACACACTGAAGCTTTCTTT.

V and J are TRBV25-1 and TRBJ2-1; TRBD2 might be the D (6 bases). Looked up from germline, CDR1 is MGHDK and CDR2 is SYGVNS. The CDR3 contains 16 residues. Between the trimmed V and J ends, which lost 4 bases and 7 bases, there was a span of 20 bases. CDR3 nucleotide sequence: TGTGCCAGCAGTGGGGATGGGGGGAGCAGGAGAAATGAGCAGTTCTTC. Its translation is CASSGDGGSRRNEQFF. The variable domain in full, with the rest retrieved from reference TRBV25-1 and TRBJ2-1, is EADIYQTPRYLVIGTGKKITLECSQTMGHDKMYWYQQDPGMELHLIHYSYGVNSTEKGDLSSESTVSRIRTEHFPLTLESARPSHTSQYLCASSGDGGSRRNEQFFGPGTRLTVL.